One and the same sample provided the 23 T cell receptor beta chains below, sequenced in a study of blood T cell repertoires in COVID-19. Assay used: immunoSEQ multiplex PCR; TCRdb lists only in-frame clones, some missing. The sample lists tens of thousands of clones, over 70% occurring once. Sequenced: peripheral blood. These receptors were obtained from a man aged 50 to 59 with acute or convalescent COVID-19.

This chain links TRBV28 with TRBJ1-1; no clear D. This CDR3 comprises 12 residues. CDR1 MDHEN and CDR2 SYDVKM come from the germline V gene. V was cut by 5 bases and J by 6 bases, with 10 bases left in between. CDR3 nucleotide sequence: TGTGCCAGCAGTAAAAACACAGCTGAAGCTTTCTTT. This codes for CASSKNTAEAFF. Supplemented by reference TRBV28 and TRBJ1-1, the full variable domain reads DVKVTQSSRYLVKRTGEKVFLECVQDMDHENMFWYRQDPGLGLRLIYFSYDVKMKEKGDIPEGYSVSREKKERFSLILESASTNQTSMYLCASSKNTAEAFFGQGTRLTVV.

The rearrangement links TRBV6-5 to TRBJ1-1, with D maybe TRBD1 (5 bases). Looked up from germline, CDR1 is MNHEY and CDR2 is SVGAGI. This CDR3 comprises 13 residues. V dropped 2 bases and J dropped 7 bases, with 11 bases sitting between them. The CDR3 spells CASSYPGGVEAFF. CDR3 DNA sequence: TGTGCCAGCAGTTACCCCGGGGGGGTTGAAGCTTTCTTT.

The chain links TRBV7-8 to TRBJ1-2, with TRBD1 matching 7 bases. The V segment lost 2 bases and the J segment 3 bases; nucleotides outside the gene matches: 0. This CDR3 contains 13 residues. Germline CDR1 is SGHVS and CDR2 is FQNEAQ. In nucleotides, the CDR3 is TGTGCCAGCAGCTTAACAGGGGACTATGGCTACACCTTC. It yields the protein CASSLTGDYGYTF.

The V and J genes are TRBV4-3 and TRBJ2-7; D might be TRBD1 (5 bases). Trimming left V 4 bases short and J 5 bases short, with 12 bases between. The germline gives CDR1 LGHNA, CDR2 YSLEER. This CDR3 has 13 amino acids. CDR3 DNA sequence: TGCGCCAGCAGCCTCTTAGGGGTCCACGAGCAGTACTTC. Translated: CASSLLGVHEQYF.

This clone appeared once. This chain connects TRBV5-1 to TRBJ2-5; no reliable D call. With 4 bases removed from V and 3 bases from J, the gap between germline ends came to 16 bases. CDR1 and CDR2 from the germline V gene are SGHRS and YFSETQ. The length of the CDR3 is 15 residues. CDR3 region: CASSPPEQMKETQYF. CDR3 in DNA: TGCGCCAGCAGCCCGCCCGAACAGATGAAAGAGACCCAGTACTTC. Complete variable domain (other parts from reference TRBV5-1 and TRBJ2-5): KAGVTQTPRYLIKTRGQQVTLSCSPISGHRSVSWYQQTPGQGLQFLFEYFSETQRNKGNFPGRFSGRQFSNSRSEMNVSTLELGDSALYLCASSPPEQMKETQYFGPGTRLLVL.

This clone has more than one count but fewer than ten. The gene calls are TRBV29-1 and TRBJ1-1; no reliable D call. Trimming cost V 4 bases and J 5 bases, with 8 bases left between them. Germline CDR1 is SQVTM and CDR2 is ANQGSEA. The CDR3 extends over 11 amino acids. The DNA for the CDR3 is TGCAGCGTTGTTAAATTTACTGAAGCTTTCTTT. Its protein is CSVVKFTEAFF.

This rearrangement joins TRBV4-2 to TRBJ2-5, with 16 bases fitting TRBD2. V trimming: 5 bases; J trimming: 4 bases; junction bases outside the gene matches: 7. From germline, CDR1 is LGHNA and CDR2 YNFKEQ. The CDR3 spans 17 residues. CDR3 sequence reads: CASSYPGTSGGGETQYF. CDR3 coding DNA: TGTGCCAGCAGCTACCCAGGGACTAGCGGGGGGGGAGAGACCCAGTACTTC.

This chain uses TRBV11-2 with TRBJ1-1, with a tentative D call TRBD1 (6 bases). Deletions cut 0 bases from V and 6 bases from J, with 17 bases between. Germline V lookup: CDR1 SGHAT, CDR2 FQNNGV. The CDR3 loop spans 16 amino acids. This CDR3 reads CASSLESMGASAEAFF. For the CDR3, the DNA is TGTGCCAGCAGCTTAGAATCGATGGGGGCATCCGCTGAAGCTTTCTTT.

CDR3 coding DNA: TGTGCCAGCAGCCCTAGTTTCGGGCAGCCCCAGCATTTT. This gives the protein CASSPSFGQPQHF. The genes are TRBV7-2 and TRBJ1-5; no clear D. Germline V CDR1 and CDR2: SGHTA, FQGNSA. V was cut by 5 bases and J by 7 bases, with 12 bases left in between. The CDR3 totals 13 residues.

CDR3 sequence (DNA): TGTGCCAGCAGCATCAGCGGGGGGGGCTCCTACGAGCAGTACTTC. Amino acid sequence: CASSISGGGSYEQYF. The rearrangement joins TRBV11-3 to TRBJ2-7; 10 nucleotides agree with TRBD2. This CDR3 is 15 amino acids long. Trimming took 5 bases from V and 0 from J; bases not matched to a gene: 4. Germline loops: CDR1 SGHNT, CDR2 YENEEA. Complete variable domain (other parts from reference TRBV11-3 and TRBJ2-7): EAGVVQSPRYKIIEKKQPVAFWCNPISGHNTLYWYLQNLGQGPELLIRYENEEAVDDSQLPKDRFSAERLKGVDSTLKIQPAELGDSAVYLCASSISGGGSYEQYFGPGTRLTVT.

The chain carries TRBV7-2 and TRBJ1-1, with no clear D. CDR3 length: 14 amino acids. The germline V and J ends were trimmed by 2 bases and 6 bases, with 13 bases remaining between them. The V gene's germline CDR1 is SGHTA and CDR2 FQGNSA. Here the CDR3 reads CASSLMKGGAEAFF. CDR3 coding DNA: TGTGCCAGCAGCTTAATGAAGGGCGGGGCTGAAGCTTTCTTT.

The chain uses TRBV24-1 and TRBJ1-1; 7 bases map to TRBD1. The germline gives CDR1 KGHDR, CDR2 SFDVKD. CDR3 length: 13 residues. The V and J ends lost 8 bases and 3 bases, in that order; junction bases with no gene match: 5. Here the CDR3 reads CATMGRGYTEAFF. DNA for the CDR3: TGTGCCACCATGGGCAGGGGGTACACTGAAGCTTTCTTT.

This chain uses TRBV6-5 with TRBJ2-7, with TRBD1 matching over 10 bases. From germline, CDR1 is MNHEY and CDR2 SVGAGI. The CDR3 consists of 15 residues. V lost 6 bases to trimming and J lost 2 bases; unmatched junction nucleotides: 7. In DNA, the CDR3 is TGTGCCAGCAGCTACCGGGACAGGGGTGCCTACGAGCAGTACTTC. Translation gives CASSYRDRGAYEQYF.

For the CDR3, the DNA is TGTGCCAGCAGTCCCCGGACAGGGGGTGGCTACACCTTC. Amino acid sequence: CASSPRTGGGYTF. The chain employs TRBV27 and TRBJ1-2, with 10 bases aligning to TRBD1. The CDR3 has 13 amino acids. Per the germline V gene, CDR1 is MNHEY and CDR2 is SMNVEV (reference sequence). The ends lost 5 bases at V and 7 bases at J; junction bases unmatched: 4.

The count of this clone is one. The chain recombines TRBV27 with TRBJ2-7; 7 nucleotides agree with TRBD1. The V segment lost 6 bases and the J segment 0 bases; nucleotides outside the gene matches: 8. Looked up from germline, CDR1 is MNHEY and CDR2 is SMNVEV (reference sequence). The CDR3 runs to 15 residues. The CDR3 is CASSDGTANSYEQYF. DNA for the CDR3: TGTGCCAGCAGCGACGGGACAGCGAACTCCTACGAGCAGTACTTC.

The chain has TRBV6-5 and TRBJ1-2; D possibly corresponds to TRBD1 (6 bases). Germline CDR1 reads MNHEY; CDR2 reads SVGAGI. The CDR3 runs 14 residues. The ends were cut back, 10 bases at V and 0 bases at J, with 15 bases in the middle. CDR3 nucleotide sequence: TGTGCCATCCGACGGGGGGCGGCTAACTATGGCTACACCTTC. Protein sequence: CAIRRGAANYGYTF.

Only a few counts were recorded for this clone. The CDR3 region is CASSLERPSTDTQYF. DNA of the CDR3: TGTGCCAGCAGCTTGGAGCGGCCTAGCACAGATACGCAGTATTTT. This sequence joins TRBV11-2 and TRBJ2-3; tentatively, D is TRBD2 (5 bases). This CDR3 is 15 amino acids long. V was cut by 3 bases and J by 0 bases, with 10 bases left in between. Per germline, CDR1 SGHAT and CDR2 FQNNGV. The complete variable domain, with remaining parts taken from reference TRBV11-2 and TRBJ2-3, reads EAGVAQSPRYKIIEKRQSVAFWCNPISGHATLYWYQQILGQGPKLLIQFQNNGVVDDSQLPKDRFSAERLKGVDSTLKIQPAKLEDSAVYLCASSLERPSTDTQYFGPGTRLTVL.

The J gene is TRBJ1-6, the V gene TRBV5-4; D might be TRBD1 (6 bases). V shed 2 bases and J shed 5 bases, with 8 bases lying between them. Germline V gene sequence: CDR1 SGHNT, CDR2 YYREEE (reference sequence). The CDR3 has 14 residues. CDR3 sequence: CASSFRQDNSPLHF. The CDR3 DNA follows: TGTGCCAGCAGCTTTAGACAGGATAATTCACCCCTCCACTTT.

This rearrangement joins TRBV6-5 to TRBJ2-7; 10 nucleotides match TRBD1. Germline V lookup: CDR1 MNHEY, CDR2 SVGAGI. This CDR3 is built from 14 residues. V was pared by 7 bases and J by 3 bases, with 6 bases of the junction left unmatched. CDR3 DNA sequence: TGTGCCAGCAAACCGACAGGGGGCTTCTACGAGCAGTACTTC. Translating it yields CASKPTGGFYEQYF.

CDR3 nucleotides: TGTGCCAGCAGCTTAACTCAGGTTAACTCTGGGGCCAACGTCCTGACTTTC. This sequence encodes CASSLTQVNSGANVLTF. The chain uses TRBV7-3 and TRBJ2-6; D not resolved. CDR1 is SGHTA, CDR2 FQGTGA, per germline. The CDR3 is 17 amino acids. Trimming shortened V by 0 bases and J by 0 bases, and 9 bases separated the two germline ends.

This clone was found once. Other DNA sequences in this sample translate to the same CDR3. The chain is built from TRBV7-9 and TRBJ1-1, with TRBD1 as a possible D gene (6 bases). Trimming took 4 bases from V and 0 from J, leaving 9 bases between them. From germline, CDR1 is SEHNR and CDR2 FQNEAQ (reference sequence). The CDR3 length is 14 residues. The CDR3, as DNA: TGTGCCAGCAGCTCTGGACAGTTGAACACTGAAGCTTTCTTT. This gives the protein CASSSGQLNTEAFF.

This clone is a singleton in its sample. The chain couples TRBV4-2 to TRBJ1-2; 7 bases align to TRBD1. This CDR3 has 16 amino acids. CDR1 and CDR2 (germline): LGHNA, YNFKEQ. V was pared by 1 base and J by 2 bases, with 7 bases of the junction left unmatched. Written as DNA, the CDR3 is TGTGCCAGCAGCCAAGGATCGACAGGGTCCAACTATGGCTACACCTTC. Translated: CASSQGSTGSNYGYTF.

This clone occurred a few times. The gene calls are TRBV11-3 and TRBJ1-1; a weak D match, TRBD1 (6 bases). Deletions cut 5 bases from V and 5 bases from J, with 12 bases between. The V gene's germline CDR1 is SGHNT and CDR2 YENEEA. The CDR3 consists of 13 residues. CDR3 in amino acids: CASSGQTGTEAFF. In DNA, the CDR3 is TGTGCCAGCAGCGGACAGACGGGGACTGAAGCTTTCTTT.